Listed below are T cell receptor beta chains from one sample, sequenced in a study of CD8 T cells in ankylosing spondylitis. TCRdb processed the 5' RACE reads anew with MiXCR; each CDR3 protein has one entry. The repertoire holds under 400,000 distinct CDR3 sequences, with 9.5% to 13% as singletons. Sequenced sample: blood, either unsorted or a sorted T cell fraction (not recorded which). These receptors all stem from a female donor with ankylosing spondylitis or in good health (not recorded which). Each CDR3 is given with its conserved first and last residue. D genes are given only for firm matches. The size of a clone is reported for some rows only, either as once, few or many, or as a class for expanded clones.

TRBJ2-1 TRBV5-4 . TRBD2 TGTGCCAGCAGCTTGGAACAGCGGGGGGCCCCGAACTCCTACAATGAGCAGTTCTTC CASSLEQRGAPNSYNEQFF
TRBJ2-2 TRBV2 . . TGTGCCAGCAGTGAAAACAGGGTCCGGTCCGGGGAGCTGTTTTTT CASSENRVRSGELFF
TRBJ1-6 TRBV20-1 many . TGCAGTGCTACCGGGGGGGAATTGTCACCCCTCCACTTT CSATGGELSPLHF
TRBJ2-3 TRBV7-2 . TRBD2 TGTGCCAGCAGCCCGACTAGCGGGGGGGCATATACGCAGTATTTT CASSPTSGGAYTQYF
TRBJ1-2 TRBV5-1 many . TGCGCCAGCAGCTTGATGGCAGGGCCTAACTATGGCTACACCTTC CASSLMAGPNYGYTF
TRBJ2-7 TRBV6-1 few TRBD2 TGTGCCAGCAGGCCTCCCACTAGCGGGAGCCACGAGCAGTACTTC CASRPPTSGSHEQYF
TRBJ1-2 TRBV5-5 few TRBD1 TGTGCCAGCAGCCCCCTCCGGGACAGGACCTATGGCTACACCTTC CASSPLRDRTYGYTF
TRBJ2-7 TRBV6-2/TRBV6-3 . TRBD2 TGTGCCAGCAGTTGGACTAGCGGGAGCGACGAGCAGTACTTC CASSWTSGSDEQYF
TRBJ2-4 TRBV3-1 . TRBD1 TGTGCCAGCAGCCAAGGAATCGACAGGGTACACATTCAGTACTTC CASSQGIDRVHIQYF
TRBJ2-7 TRBV20-1 few . TGCAGTGCTATGGGAGGCTTCATCTCTGCCTACGAGCAGTACTTC CSAMGGFISAYEQYF
TRBJ2-2 TRBV12-3/TRBV12-4 many . TGTGCCAGCAGGCGCGGGGAGCTGTTTTTT CASRRGELFF
TRBJ2-2 TRBV9 many TRBD1 TGTGCCAGCAGCGAGACAGGGGTCCGCACCGGGGAGCTGTTTTTT CASSETGVRTGELFF
TRBJ2-3 TRBV11-2 . . TGTGCCAGCAGCACCCTGACCGCAGATACGCAATATTTT CASSTLTADTQYF
TRBJ1-2 TRBV5-8 many . TGTGCCAGCAGCTTGGGGGCCCTCTCCTATGGCTACACCTTC CASSLGALSYGYTF
TRBJ2-6 TRBV27 few TRBD1 TGTGCCAGCAGTTGGGTACGGACAGGAGCAGGTGGGGCCAACGTCCTGACTTTC CASSWVRTGAGGANVLTF
TRBJ2-2 TRBV29-1 many . TGCAGCGTTGAAGATCAGGACTCCGCCAAGGGTACCGGGGAGCTGTTTTTT CSVEDQDSAKGTGELFF
TRBJ1-5 TRBV5-1 few . TGCGCCAGCAGATCCGCTAGCAATCAGCCCCAGCATTTT CASRSASNQPQHF
TRBJ2-2 TRBV12-3/TRBV12-4 . . TGTGCCAGCGGGAGATACGGGACACACACCGGGGAGCTGTTTTTT CASGRYGTHTGELFF
TRBJ2-2 TRBV20-1 . . TGCAGTGCTAGAGTGGGTCCTTACACCACCGGGGAGCTGTTTTTT CSARVGPYTTGELFF
TRBJ2-7 TRBV5-1 many . TGCGCCAGCAGCTTGATAAGTCGGGACGAGCAGTACTTC CASSLISRDEQYF
TRBJ1-5 TRBV5-8 many TRBD1 TGTGCCAGCGGGGGCTTATTGGACAGGGGCCAGCCCCAGCATTTT CASGGLLDRGQPQHF
TRBJ2-7 TRBV5-1 many . TGTGCCAGCAGTTCAACCACCTACGAGCAGTACTTC CASSSTTYEQYF
TRBJ2-3 TRBV18 many TRBD1 TGTGCCAGCTCACCCGGACAGGGGGGAACAGATACGCAGTATTTT CASSPGQGGTDTQYF
TRBJ1-5 TRBV20-1 . . TGCAGTGCTAGAAGCAGGGAATATAGCAATCAGCCCCAGCATTTT CSARSREYSNQPQHF
TRBJ1-6 TRBV6-1 many TRBD1 TGTGCCAGCAGGAACAGGGGGAGCTCCTATAATTCACCCCTCCACTTT CASRNRGSSYNSPLHF
TRBJ2-5 TRBV5-1 . . TGCGCCAGCACGTCCGGGGCTCAAGAGACCCAGTACTTC CASTSGAQETQYF
TRBJ2-1 TRBV4-2 many . TGTGCCAGCAGCCAAGAGTCAGGTAGTGAGCAGTTCTTC CASSQESGSEQFF
TRBJ1-3 TRBV29-1 many . TGCAGCGTTGAGGGGGCTGGAAACACCATATATTTT CSVEGAGNTIYF
TRBJ2-1 TRBV14 . TRBD2 TGTGCCAGCAGCCAAGGTGCTAGCGGGCGAAGACGGGACAATGAGCAGTTCTTC CASSQGASGRRRDNEQFF
TRBJ2-2 TRBV12-3/TRBV12-4 many TRBD1 TGTGCCAGCAGGGGACAGGGAGGCACCGGGGAGCTGTTTTTT CASRGQGGTGELFF
TRBJ2-1 TRBV7-8 . . TGTGCCAGCAGCTTAGCGCCTAGAGGGGGTGAGCAGTTCTTC CASSLAPRGGEQFF
TRBJ1-5 TRBV18 few . TGTGCCAGCTCATCACGCGCAGGGGATGGCAATCAGCCCCAGCATTTT CASSSRAGDGNQPQHF
TRBJ2-3 TRBV20-1 many . TGCAGTGCTAGAGTCCTAGGCGCCTCGGATACGCAGTATTTT CSARVLGASDTQYF
TRBJ1-5 TRBV10-3 . . TGTGCCATCAGTGAGTCGTTCTCTAGCAATCAGCCCCAGCATTTT CAISESFSSNQPQHF
TRBJ1-1 TRBV5-1 . TRBD1 TGCGCCAGCAGCACTGGGACAGGTAACATGAACACTGAAGCTTTCTTT CASSTGTGNMNTEAFF
TRBJ1-2 TRBV25-1 many . TGTGCCAGCACCGGGGCCCAGGGCCGTGGCTACACCTTC CASTGAQGRGYTF
TRBJ2-3 TRBV12-3/TRBV12-4 many . TGTGCCAGCACCTTGGAGGGGGCGCAGTATTTT CASTLEGAQYF
TRBJ2-2 TRBV20-1 many . TGCAGTGCCCCGGAGAGGGGCACCGGGGAGCTGTTTTTT CSAPERGTGELFF
TRBJ2-3 TRBV10-3 few . TGTGCCATCAGTGAGCGCCGCCCAGATACGCAGTATTTT CAISERRPDTQYF
TRBJ2-3 TRBV5-1 . . TGCGCCAGCAGCTTGTTAGATAGCAGGGCAGATACGCAGTATTTT CASSLLDSRADTQYF
TRBJ2-7 TRBV3-1 few . TGTGCCAGCAGCCAAGATCCGGGGGACGAGCAGTACTTC CASSQDPGDEQYF
TRBJ2-1 TRBV27 many . TGTGCCAGCAGTTTGTCGGACCCGTCCTACAATGAGCAGTTCTTC CASSLSDPSYNEQFF
TRBJ2-3 TRBV9 many TRBD1 TGTGCCAGCAGTCAGGGGGCATGGGCAGATACGCAGTATTTT CASSQGAWADTQYF
TRBJ1-2 TRBV20-1 many TRBD1 TGCAGTGCCAGGGGGGATTATGGCTACACCTTC CSARGDYGYTF
TRBJ1-2 TRBV5-1 . TRBD1 TGCGCCAGCAGCGCCCGGGACAGGGGAGGCGTTGGCTACACCTTC CASSARDRGGVGYTF
TRBJ2-1 TRBV10-3 many TRBD2 TGTGCCATCAGGCCGGGACTAGCGGGGCCTGAGCAGTTCTTC CAIRPGLAGPEQFF
TRBJ2-7 TRBV7-9 . TRBD2 TGTGCCAGCAGCTTCCGACTAGCGGGATCGGGCGAGCAGTACTTC CASSFRLAGSGEQYF
TRBJ1-5 TRBV20-1 many . TGCAGTGCTAAAGGGGGGGGAAATCAGCCCCAGCATTTT CSAKGGGNQPQHF
TRBJ2-3 TRBV4-2 many TRBD2 TGTGCCAGCAGCCAAGATAACCTAGCGGCTAGCACAGATACGCAGTATTTT CASSQDNLAASTDTQYF